These T cell receptor beta chains were read from a single sample in a study of blood T cell repertoires in COVID-19. Assay: immunoSEQ multiplex PCR; the TCRdb copy retains only in-frame clones and omits some. Of approximately 250,000 clones detected, around 84% appear once; the ten largest clones hold over 4%. Sample: PBMCs or T cells enriched from blood (not recorded which). These receptors all stem from a man aged 30-40 years with acute COVID-19. The CDR3 runs from the conserved cysteine through the conserved F or W. The D gene is left open where the match is weak. Clone size is shown for a subset of rows, as once, few, many or a class of expanded clone.

size,V,J,D,DNA,CDR3
once,TRBV28,TRBJ1-6,.,TGTGCCAGCAGTTTAAACACGACACCTAATTCACCCCTCCACTTT,CASSLNTTPNSPLHF
once,TRBV28,TRBJ1-1,TRBD1,TGTGCCAGCAGTTTTTCGGGACAGCTGTTCGGGACTGAAGCTTTCTTT,CASSFSGQLFGTEAFF
.,TRBV19,TRBJ2-5,TRBD2,TGTGCCAGTAAGCGACTAGCGGGAGAGACCCAGTACTTC,CASKRLAGETQYF
.,TRBV15,TRBJ1-4,TRBD1,TGTGCCACCAGCAGAGGGGACAGAGCAACTAATGAAAAACTGTTTTTT,CATSRGDRATNEKLFF
.,TRBV18,TRBJ2-2,TRBD1,TGTGCCAGCTCACCGCGACAGGGGGCGGACACCGGGGAGCTGTTTTTT,CASSPRQGADTGELFF
.,TRBV28,TRBJ1-5,TRBD1,TGTGCCAGCAGTTTGCCCCGGGACAGGGTAGTCGCGCAGCCCCAGCATTTT,CASSLPRDRVVAQPQHF
.,TRBV19,TRBJ1-1,.,TGTGCCAGTAGTAGCGTGATGAACACTGAAGCTTTCTTT,CASSSVMNTEAFF
.,TRBV10-3,TRBJ1-6,.,TGTGCCAATGCACAGGGTACTGGGTCACCCCTCCACTTT,CANAQGTGSPLHF
.,TRBV5-1,TRBJ2-4,TRBD1,TGCGCCAGCAAGATGGGACAGCCTAATATCTTAGCCAAAAACATTCAGTACTTC,CASKMGQPNILAKNIQYF
few,TRBV14,TRBJ1-2,.,TGTGCCAGCAGCCGCCAGGGAGGCCACTATGGCTACACCTTC,CASSRQGGHYGYTF
.,TRBV14,TRBJ2-1,.,TGTGCCAGCAGCCTAGGAGTCCCCTACAATGAGCAGTTCTTC,CASSLGVPYNEQFF
.,TRBV29-1,TRBJ1-2,.,TGCAGCGCTGGAGGGACCGCCACCGGGGAGGGCTACACCTTC,CSAGGTATGEGYTF
.,TRBV6-5,TRBJ1-5,TRBD1,TGTGCCAGCAACGTACAGGGGGCGATTCAGCCCCAGCATTTT,CASNVQGAIQPQHF
.,TRBV19,TRBJ2-1,TRBD1,TGTGCCAGTAGTATTGTCGGGACAGGGCAAACCAATGAGCAGTTCTTC,CASSIVGTGQTNEQFF
.,TRBV9,TRBJ1-2,.,TGTGCCAGCAGCTTTGGACCGACAGCTTCCTATGGCTACACCTTC,CASSFGPTASYGYTF
.,TRBV4-1,TRBJ1-1,.,TGCGCCAGCAGCCCAGGAGGGCCTGCCATGAACACTGAAGCTTTCTTT,CASSPGGPAMNTEAFF
.,TRBV6-5,TRBJ2-3,.,TGTGCCAGTCAAGAGGGAGGACCTAGCACAGATACGCAGTATTTT,CASQEGGPSTDTQYF
.,TRBV4-1,TRBJ2-1,.,TGCGCCAGCTGCCAGGCGGACACAGACTACAATGAGCAGTTCTTC,CASCQADTDYNEQFF
.,TRBV20-1,TRBJ2-1,TRBD2,TGCAGTGCTAGTGGGCTAGCGGGTTTCAGCTCCTACAATGAGCAGTTCTTC,CSASGLAGFSSYNEQFF
.,TRBV3-1/TRBV3-2,TRBJ1-5,TRBD1,TGTGCCAGCAGCCAAGGGACAGGAGGTAAACAGCCCCAGCATTTT,CASSQGTGGKQPQHF
.,TRBV2,TRBJ2-2,.,TGTGCCAGCAGTGGGCAGGGGGGTCACGGGGAGCTGTTTTTT,CASSGQGGHGELFF
.,TRBV27,TRBJ1-4,.,TGTGCCAGCAGTGCCGCCGGGGTGGGCGAAAAACTGTTTTTT,CASSAAGVGEKLFF
.,TRBV30,TRBJ2-5,TRBD1,TGTGCCTGGAGTGGGACAGGGCCATTTGTAGAGACCCAGTACTTC,CAWSGTGPFVETQYF
.,TRBV11-2,TRBJ1-2,.,TGTGCCAGCAGCCCAGTTCCTAACTATGGCTACACCTTC,CASSPVPNYGYTF